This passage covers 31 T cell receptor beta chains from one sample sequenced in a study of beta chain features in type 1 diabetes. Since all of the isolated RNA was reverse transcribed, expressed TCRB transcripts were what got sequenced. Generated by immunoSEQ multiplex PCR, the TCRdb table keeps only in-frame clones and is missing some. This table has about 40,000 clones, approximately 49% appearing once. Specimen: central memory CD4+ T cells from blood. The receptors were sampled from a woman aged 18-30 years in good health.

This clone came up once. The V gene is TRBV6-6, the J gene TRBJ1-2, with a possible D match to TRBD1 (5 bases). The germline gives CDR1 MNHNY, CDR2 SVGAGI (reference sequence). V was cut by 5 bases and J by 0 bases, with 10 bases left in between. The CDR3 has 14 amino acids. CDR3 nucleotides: TGTGCCAGCAGTGGGGGGACTTCTAACTATGGCTACACCTTC. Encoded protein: CASSGGTSNYGYTF.

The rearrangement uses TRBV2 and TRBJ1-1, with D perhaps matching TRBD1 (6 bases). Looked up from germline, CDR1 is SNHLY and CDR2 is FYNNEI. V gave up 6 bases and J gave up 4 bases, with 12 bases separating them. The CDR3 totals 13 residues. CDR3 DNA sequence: TGTGCCAGCAGCCAAACACAGGGCACTGAAGCTTTCTTT. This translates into CASSQTQGTEAFF.

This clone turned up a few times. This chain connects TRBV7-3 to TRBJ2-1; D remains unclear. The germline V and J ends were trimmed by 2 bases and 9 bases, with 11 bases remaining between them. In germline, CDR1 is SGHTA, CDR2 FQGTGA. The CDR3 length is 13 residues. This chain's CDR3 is CASSLVELGEQFF. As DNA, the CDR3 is TGTGCCAGCAGCTTAGTGGAGTTAGGTGAGCAGTTCTTC. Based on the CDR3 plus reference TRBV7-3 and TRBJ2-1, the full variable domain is GAGVSQTPSNKVTEKGKYVELRCDPISGHTALYWYRQSLGQGPEFLIYFQGTGAADDSGLPNDRFFAVRPEGSVSTLKIQRTERGDSAVYLCASSLVELGEQFFGPGTRLTVL.

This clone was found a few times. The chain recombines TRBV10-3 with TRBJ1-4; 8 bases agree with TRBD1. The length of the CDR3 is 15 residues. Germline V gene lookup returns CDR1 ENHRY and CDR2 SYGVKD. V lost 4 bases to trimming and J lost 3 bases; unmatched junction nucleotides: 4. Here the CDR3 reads CAISAGGISNEKLFF. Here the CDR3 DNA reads TGTGCCATCAGTGCAGGGGGCATCTCTAATGAAAAACTGTTTTTT.

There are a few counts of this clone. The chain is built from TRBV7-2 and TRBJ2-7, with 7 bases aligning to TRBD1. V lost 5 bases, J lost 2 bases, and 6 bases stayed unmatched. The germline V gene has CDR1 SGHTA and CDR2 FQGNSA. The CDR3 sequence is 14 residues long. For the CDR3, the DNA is TGTGCCAGCAGCCGTTTCCAGGGGGCCTACGAGCAGTACTTC. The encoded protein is CASSRFQGAYEQYF.

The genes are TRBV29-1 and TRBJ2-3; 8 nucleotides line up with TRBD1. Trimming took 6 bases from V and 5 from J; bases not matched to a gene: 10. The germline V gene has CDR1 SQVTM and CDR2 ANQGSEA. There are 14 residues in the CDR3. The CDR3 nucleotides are TGCAGCGTCTCCCCAGGGGGCAGGGGAGATACGCAGTATTTT. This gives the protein CSVSPGGRGDTQYF.

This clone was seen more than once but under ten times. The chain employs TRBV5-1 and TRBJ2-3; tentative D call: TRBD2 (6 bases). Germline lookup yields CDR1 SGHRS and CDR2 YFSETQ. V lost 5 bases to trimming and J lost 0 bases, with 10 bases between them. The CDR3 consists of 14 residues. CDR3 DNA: TGCGCCAGCAGAACCGGGACTAGCACAGATACGCAGTATTTT. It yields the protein CASRTGTSTDTQYF.

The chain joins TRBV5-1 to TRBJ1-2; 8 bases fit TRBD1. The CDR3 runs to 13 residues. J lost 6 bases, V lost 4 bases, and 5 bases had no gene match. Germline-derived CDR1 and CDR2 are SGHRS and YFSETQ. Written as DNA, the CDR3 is TGCGCCAGCAGCCGCGGACAGGGTGATGGCTACACCTTC. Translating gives CASSRGQGDGYTF.

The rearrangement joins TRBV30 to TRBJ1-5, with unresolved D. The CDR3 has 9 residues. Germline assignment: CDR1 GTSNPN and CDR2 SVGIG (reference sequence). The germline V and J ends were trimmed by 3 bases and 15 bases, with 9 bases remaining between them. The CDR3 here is CAWRLPRHF. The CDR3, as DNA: TGTGCCTGGAGGCTCCCGAGGCATTTT.

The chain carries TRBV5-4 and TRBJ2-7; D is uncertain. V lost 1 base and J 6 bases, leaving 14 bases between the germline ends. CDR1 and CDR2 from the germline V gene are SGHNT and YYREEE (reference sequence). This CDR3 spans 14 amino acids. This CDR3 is CASSLISERTEQYF. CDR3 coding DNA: TGTGCCAGCAGCTTGATCAGCGAGAGAACCGAGCAGTACTTC.

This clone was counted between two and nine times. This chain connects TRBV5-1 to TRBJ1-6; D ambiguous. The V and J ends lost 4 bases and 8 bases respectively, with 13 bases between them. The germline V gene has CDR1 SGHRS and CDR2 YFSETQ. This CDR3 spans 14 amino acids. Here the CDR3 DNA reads TGCGCCAGCAGCCCATCGGGTGGTGATTCACCCCTCCACTTT. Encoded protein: CASSPSGGDSPLHF.

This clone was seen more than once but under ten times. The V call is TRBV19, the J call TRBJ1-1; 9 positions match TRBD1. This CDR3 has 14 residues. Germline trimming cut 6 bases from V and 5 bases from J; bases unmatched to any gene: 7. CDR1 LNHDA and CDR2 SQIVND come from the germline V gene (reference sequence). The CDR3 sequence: CASRITGGGTEAFF. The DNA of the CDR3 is TGTGCCAGTAGGATAACAGGGGGCGGGACTGAAGCTTTCTTT.

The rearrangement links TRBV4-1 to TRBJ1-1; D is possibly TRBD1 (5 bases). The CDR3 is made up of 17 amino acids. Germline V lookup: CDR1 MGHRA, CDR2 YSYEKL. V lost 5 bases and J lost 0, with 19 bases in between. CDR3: CASSELHLVQVNTEAFF. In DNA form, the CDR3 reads TGCGCCAGCAGCGAACTCCATCTCGTACAGGTGAACACTGAAGCTTTCTTT.

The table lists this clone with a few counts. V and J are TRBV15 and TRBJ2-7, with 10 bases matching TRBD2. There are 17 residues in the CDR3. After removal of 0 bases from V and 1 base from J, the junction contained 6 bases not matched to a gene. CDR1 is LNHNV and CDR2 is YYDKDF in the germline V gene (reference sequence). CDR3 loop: CATSRDYGTSVSYEQYF. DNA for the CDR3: TGTGCCACCAGCAGAGATTACGGGACTAGCGTTTCCTACGAGCAGTACTTC.

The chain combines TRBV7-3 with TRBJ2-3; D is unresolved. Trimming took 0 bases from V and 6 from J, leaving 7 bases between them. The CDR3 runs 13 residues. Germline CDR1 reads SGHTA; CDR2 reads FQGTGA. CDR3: CASSLTRGDTQYF. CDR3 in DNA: TGTGCCAGCAGCTTAACTAGAGGTGATACGCAGTATTTT.

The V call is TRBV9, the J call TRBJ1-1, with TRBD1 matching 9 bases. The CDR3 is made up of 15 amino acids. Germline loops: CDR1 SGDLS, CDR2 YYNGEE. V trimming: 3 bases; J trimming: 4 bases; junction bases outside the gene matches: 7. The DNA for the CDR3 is TGTGCCAGCAGCGGCGGCGGGACAGGGTTCACTGAAGCTTTCTTT. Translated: CASSGGGTGFTEAFF.

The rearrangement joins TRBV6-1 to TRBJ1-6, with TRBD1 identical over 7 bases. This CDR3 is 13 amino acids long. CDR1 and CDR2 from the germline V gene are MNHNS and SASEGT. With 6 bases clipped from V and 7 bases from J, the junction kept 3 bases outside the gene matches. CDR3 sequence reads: CASSETGNSPLHF. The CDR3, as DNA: TGTGCCAGCAGCGAGACAGGGAATTCACCCCTCCACTTT.

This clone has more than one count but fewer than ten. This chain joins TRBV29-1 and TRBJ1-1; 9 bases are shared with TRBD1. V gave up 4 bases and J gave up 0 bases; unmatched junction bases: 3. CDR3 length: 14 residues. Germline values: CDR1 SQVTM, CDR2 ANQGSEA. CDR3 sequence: CSVGTGVMNTEAFF. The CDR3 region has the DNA TGCAGCGTTGGGACAGGGGTCATGAACACTGAAGCTTTCTTT.

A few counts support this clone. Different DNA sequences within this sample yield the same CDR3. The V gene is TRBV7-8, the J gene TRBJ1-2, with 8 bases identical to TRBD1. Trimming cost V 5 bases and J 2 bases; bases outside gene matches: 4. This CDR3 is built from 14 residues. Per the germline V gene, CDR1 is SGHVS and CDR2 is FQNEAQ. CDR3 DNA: TGTGCCAGCAGCCCTGCAGGGGGCAACTATGGCTACACCTTC. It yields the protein CASSPAGGNYGYTF.

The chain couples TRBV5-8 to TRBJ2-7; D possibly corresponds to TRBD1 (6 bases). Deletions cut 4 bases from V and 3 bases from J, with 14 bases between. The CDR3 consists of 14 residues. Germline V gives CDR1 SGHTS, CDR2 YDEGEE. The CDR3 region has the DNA TGTGCCAGCAGCAGACGGGACATTGGCTACGAGCAGTACTTC. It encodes CASSRRDIGYEQYF.

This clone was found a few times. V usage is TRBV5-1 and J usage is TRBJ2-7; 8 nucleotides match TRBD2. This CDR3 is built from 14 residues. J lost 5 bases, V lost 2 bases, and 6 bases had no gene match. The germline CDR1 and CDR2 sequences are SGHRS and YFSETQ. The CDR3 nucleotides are TGCGCCAGCAGCTTAGTGCCAGCGGGAGACGAGCAGTACTTC. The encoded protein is CASSLVPAGDEQYF.

CDR3 residues: CASSLFGTGAGTEAFF. The CDR3 DNA reads as TGTGCCAGCAGCTTATTTGGGACAGGGGCCGGGACTGAAGCTTTCTTT. The chain uses TRBV7-9 and TRBJ1-1; 10 positions agree with TRBD1. V dropped 2 bases and J dropped 5; count of bases not matched to a gene: 8. Looked up from germline, CDR1 is SEHNR and CDR2 is FQNEAQ (reference sequence). CDR3 length: 16 amino acids.

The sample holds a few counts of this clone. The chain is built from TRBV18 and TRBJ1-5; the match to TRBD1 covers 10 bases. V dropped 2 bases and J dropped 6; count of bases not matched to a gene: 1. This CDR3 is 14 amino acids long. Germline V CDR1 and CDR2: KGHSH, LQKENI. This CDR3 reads CASSPGQGGQPQHF. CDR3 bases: TGTGCCAGCTCACCAGGACAGGGGGGTCAGCCCCAGCATTTT.

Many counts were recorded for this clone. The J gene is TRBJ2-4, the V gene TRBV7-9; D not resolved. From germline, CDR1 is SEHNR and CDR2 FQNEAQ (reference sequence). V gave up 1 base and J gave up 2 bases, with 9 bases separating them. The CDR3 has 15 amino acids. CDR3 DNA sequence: TGTGCCAGCAGCTTAGGAGATATAACCAAAAACATTCAGTACTTC. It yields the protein CASSLGDITKNIQYF.

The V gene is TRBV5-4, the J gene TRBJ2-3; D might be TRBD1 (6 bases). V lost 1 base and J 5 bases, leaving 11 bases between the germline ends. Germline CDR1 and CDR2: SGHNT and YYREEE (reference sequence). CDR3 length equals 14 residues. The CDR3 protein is CASSLYGGIDTQYF. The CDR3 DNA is TGTGCCAGCAGCTTGTATGGGGGCATAGATACGCAGTATTTT.

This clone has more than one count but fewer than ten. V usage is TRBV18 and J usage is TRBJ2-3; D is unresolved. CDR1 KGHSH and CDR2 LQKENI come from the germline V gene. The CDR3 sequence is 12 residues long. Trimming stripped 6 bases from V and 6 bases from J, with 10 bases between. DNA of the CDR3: TGTGCCAGCTCCCCAGAGAGGGATACGCAGTATTTT. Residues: CASSPERDTQYF.

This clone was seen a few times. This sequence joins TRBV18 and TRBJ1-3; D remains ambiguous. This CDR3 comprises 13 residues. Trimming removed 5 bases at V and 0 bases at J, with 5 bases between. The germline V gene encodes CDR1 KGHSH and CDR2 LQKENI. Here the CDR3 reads CASSTGSGNTIYF. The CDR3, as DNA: TGTGCCAGCTCAACCGGCTCTGGAAACACCATATATTTT.

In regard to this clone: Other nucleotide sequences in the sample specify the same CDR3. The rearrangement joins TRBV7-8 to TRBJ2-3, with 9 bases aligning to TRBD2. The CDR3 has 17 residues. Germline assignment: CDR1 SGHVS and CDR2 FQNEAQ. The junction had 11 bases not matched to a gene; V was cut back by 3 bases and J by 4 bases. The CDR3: CASSFLGLAGAPDTQYF. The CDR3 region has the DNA TGTGCCAGCAGCTTTCTCGGGTTAGCGGGGGCGCCAGATACGCAGTATTTT.

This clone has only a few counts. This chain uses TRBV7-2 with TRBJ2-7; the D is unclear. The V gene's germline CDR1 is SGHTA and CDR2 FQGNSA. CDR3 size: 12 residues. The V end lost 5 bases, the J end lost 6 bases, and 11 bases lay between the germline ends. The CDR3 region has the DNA TGTGCCAGCAGCGTAAGACCGGGCGAGCAGTACTTC. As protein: CASSVRPGEQYF.

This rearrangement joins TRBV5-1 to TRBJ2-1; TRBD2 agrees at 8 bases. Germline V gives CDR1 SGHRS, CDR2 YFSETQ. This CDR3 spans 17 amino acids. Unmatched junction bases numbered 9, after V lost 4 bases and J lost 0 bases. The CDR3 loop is CASSQRVSGGSYNEQFF. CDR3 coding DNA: TGCGCCAGCAGCCAAAGGGTCAGCGGGGGCTCCTACAATGAGCAGTTCTTC. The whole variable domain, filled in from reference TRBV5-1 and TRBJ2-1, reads KAGVTQTPRYLIKTRGQQVTLSCSPISGHRSVSWYQQTPGQGLQFLFEYFSETQRNKGNFPGRFSGRQFSNSRSEMNVSTLELGDSALYLCASSQRVSGGSYNEQFFGPGTRLTVL.

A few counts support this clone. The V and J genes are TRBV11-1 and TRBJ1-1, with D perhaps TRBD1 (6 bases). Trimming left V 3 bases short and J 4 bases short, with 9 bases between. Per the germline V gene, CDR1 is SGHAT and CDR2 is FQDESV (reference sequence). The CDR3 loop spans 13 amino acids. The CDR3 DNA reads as TGTGCCAGCAGCTTTCAGGGGTGCACTGAAGCTTTCTTT. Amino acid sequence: CASSFQGCTEAFF.